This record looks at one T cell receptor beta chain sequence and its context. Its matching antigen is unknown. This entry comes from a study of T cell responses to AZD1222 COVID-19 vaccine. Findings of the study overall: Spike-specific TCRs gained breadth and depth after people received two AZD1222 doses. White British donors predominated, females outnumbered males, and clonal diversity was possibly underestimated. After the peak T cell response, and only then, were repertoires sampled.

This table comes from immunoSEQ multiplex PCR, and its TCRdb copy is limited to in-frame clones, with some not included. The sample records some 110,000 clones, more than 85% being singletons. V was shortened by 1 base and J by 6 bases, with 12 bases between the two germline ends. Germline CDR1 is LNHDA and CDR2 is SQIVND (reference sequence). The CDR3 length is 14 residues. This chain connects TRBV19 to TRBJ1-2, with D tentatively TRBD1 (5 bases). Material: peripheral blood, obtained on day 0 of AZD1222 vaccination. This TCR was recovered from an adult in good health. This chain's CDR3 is CASSIGPGVHGYTF. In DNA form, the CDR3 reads TGTGCCAGTAGTATAGGGCCGGGGGTCCATGGCTACACCTTC. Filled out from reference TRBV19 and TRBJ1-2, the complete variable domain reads DGGITQSPKYLFRKEGQNVTLSCEQNLNHDAMYWYRQDPGQGLRLIYYSQIVNDFQKGDIAEGYSVSREKKESFPLTVTSAQKNPTAFYLCASSIGPGVHGYTFGSGTRLTVV.